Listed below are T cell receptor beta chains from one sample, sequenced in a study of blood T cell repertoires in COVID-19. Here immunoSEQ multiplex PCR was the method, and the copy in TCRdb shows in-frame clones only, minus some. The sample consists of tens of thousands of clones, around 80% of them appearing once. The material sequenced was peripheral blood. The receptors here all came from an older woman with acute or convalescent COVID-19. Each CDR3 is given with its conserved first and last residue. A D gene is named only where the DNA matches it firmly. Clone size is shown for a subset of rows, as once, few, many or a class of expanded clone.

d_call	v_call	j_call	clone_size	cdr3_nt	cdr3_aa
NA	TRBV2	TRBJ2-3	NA	TGTGCCAGCAGTGAAGAGCCCACTATTTGGATAAATACGCAGTATTTT	CASSEEPTIWINTQYF
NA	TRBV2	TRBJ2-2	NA	TGTGCCAGCCACTTAGCGAACACCGGGGAGCTGTTTTTT	CASHLANTGELFF
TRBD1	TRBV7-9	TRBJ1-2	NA	TGTGCCAGCAGCGTTGGGACAGCCTATGGCTACACCTTC	CASSVGTAYGYTF
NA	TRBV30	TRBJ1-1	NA	TGTGCCTGGAGGAAGGACAGGAACACTGAAGCTTTCTTT	CAWRKDRNTEAFF
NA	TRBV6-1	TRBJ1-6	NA	TGTGCCAGCAGTGAACGGGACACATATAATTCACCCCTCCACTTT	CASSERDTYNSPLHF
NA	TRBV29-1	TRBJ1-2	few	TGCAGCGTCAAGGGGCTCGGCGATTATGGCTACACCTTC	CSVKGLGDYGYTF
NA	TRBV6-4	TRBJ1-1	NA	TGTGCCAGCAGTGAGCAGGGAGGCACTGAAGCTTTCTTT	CASSEQGGTEAFF
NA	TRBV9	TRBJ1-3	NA	TGTGCCAGCAGCCCTATGACAGCGGGAAACACCATATATTTT	CASSPMTAGNTIYF
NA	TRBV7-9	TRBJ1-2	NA	TGTGCCAGCAGCTTAGAGGCAGGGGACGACTATGGCTACACCTTC	CASSLEAGDDYGYTF
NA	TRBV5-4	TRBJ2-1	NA	TGTGCCAGCAGCTTGGCCCTTCCGACCAGGGAAAAGGACAATGAGCAGTTCTTC	CASSLALPTREKDNEQFF
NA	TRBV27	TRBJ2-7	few	TGTGCCAGCAGCAGAACAGGGATCTCTTCCTACGAGCAGTACTTC	CASSRTGISSYEQYF
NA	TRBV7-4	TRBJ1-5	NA	TGTGCCAGCAGCTTAACAGGTTGGCCTCAGCCCCAGCATTTT	CASSLTGWPQPQHF
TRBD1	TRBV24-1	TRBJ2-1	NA	TGTGCCACCAGTAATACAGACAGGGGTTTCTCCTACAATGAGCAGTTCTTC	CATSNTDRGFSYNEQFF
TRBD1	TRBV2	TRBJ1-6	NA	TGTGCCAGCCCGGGACAGGGGATTTTTCTATGTTCACCCCTCCACTTT	CASPGQGIFLCSPLHF
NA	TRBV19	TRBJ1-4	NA	TGTGCCAGTACCCATCGGGTCACTCTACAGGCAACTAATGAAAAACTGTTTTTT	CASTHRVTLQATNEKLFF
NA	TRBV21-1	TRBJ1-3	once	TGTGCCAGCAGCAAACCGCCGCTTAGAGACTCTGGAAACACCATATATTTT	CASSKPPLRDSGNTIYF
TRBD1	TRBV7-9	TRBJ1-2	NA	TGTGCCAGCAGCCGCGGGACAGGGCTCAACTATGGCTACACCTTC	CASSRGTGLNYGYTF
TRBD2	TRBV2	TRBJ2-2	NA	TGTGCCAAAACCGGGACTAGCATCACCGGGGAGCTGTTTTTT	CAKTGTSITGELFF
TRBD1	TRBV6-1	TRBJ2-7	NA	TGTGCCAGCAGTGAATCTGGCGGGGGACAGGGCGAGCAGTACTTC	CASSESGGGQGEQYF
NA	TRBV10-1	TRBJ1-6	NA	TGCGCCAGCACCTCCCGGTTGAATTCACCCCTCCACTTT	CASTSRLNSPLHF
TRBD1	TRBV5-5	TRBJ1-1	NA	TGTGCCAGCAGCTTGGACAGGGGTTATACTGAAGCTTTCTTT	CASSLDRGYTEAFF
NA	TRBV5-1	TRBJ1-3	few	TGCGCCAGCAGCTTGGCCGGAGGGACTGGAAACACCATATATTTT	CASSLAGGTGNTIYF
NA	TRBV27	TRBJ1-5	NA	TGTGCCAGCAGTTTAAAGGGGCGTCTTCAGCCCCAGCATTTT	CASSLKGRLQPQHF
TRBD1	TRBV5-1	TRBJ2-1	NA	TGCGCCAGCAGCTTGGGGGGGACAGGGAACAATGAGCAGTTCTTC	CASSLGGTGNNEQFF
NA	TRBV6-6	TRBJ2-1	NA	TGTGCCACCCACGGCGAGGCAGCGGCGGGTGAGCAGTTCTTC	CATHGEAAAGEQFF
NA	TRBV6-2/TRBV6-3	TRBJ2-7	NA	TGTGCCAGCAGTTACAACAGGTTCTCCTACGAGCAGTACTTC	CASSYNRFSYEQYF
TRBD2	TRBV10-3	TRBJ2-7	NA	TGTGCCATCATATTAATAGCGGGCCATCCCTACGAGCAGTACTTC	CAIILIAGHPYEQYF
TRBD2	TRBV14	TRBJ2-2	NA	TGTGCCAGCAGCCTCGTGGGACTAGCGGGGCCCACCGGGGAGCTGTTTTTT	CASSLVGLAGPTGELFF
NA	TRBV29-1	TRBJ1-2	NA	TGCAGCGTTGAAGTCTGGACGGGGAACCCTGGCTACACCTTC	CSVEVWTGNPGYTF
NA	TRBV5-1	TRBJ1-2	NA	TGCGCCAGCAGCTTGGGACACAGGGACCCCAGCTATGGCTACACCTTC	CASSLGHRDPSYGYTF
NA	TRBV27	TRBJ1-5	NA	TGTGCCAGCAGTACCCAGGGTCAGCCCCAGCATTTT	CASSTQGQPQHF
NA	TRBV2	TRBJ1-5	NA	TGTGCCAGCTGGAAACGATGGAGTCCCACGGTGGGCAATCAGCCCCAGCATTTT	CASWKRWSPTVGNQPQHF
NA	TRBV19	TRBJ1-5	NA	TGTGCCAGTAGTATTTCCCTTTTGCCCCAGCATTTT	CASSISLLPQHF
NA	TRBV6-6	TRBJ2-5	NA	TGTGCCACGAGGCTGGCGGGGTTCGGGGAGACCCAGTACTTC	CATRLAGFGETQYF
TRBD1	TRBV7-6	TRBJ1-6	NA	TGTGCCAGCAGCTTACTGACGGGACAGGGAAGTTCACCCCTCCACTTT	CASSLLTGQGSSPLHF
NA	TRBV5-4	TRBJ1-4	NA	TGTGCCAGCAGCTTGAACGGTGGTGAAAAACTGTTTTTT	CASSLNGGEKLFF
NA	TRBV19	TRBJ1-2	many	TGTGCCAGTACCACGTCTGGTAGTGGCTACACCTTC	CASTTSGSGYTF
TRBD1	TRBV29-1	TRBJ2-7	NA	TGCAGCGTCCAGGGACAGGGACGGTACGAGCAGTACTTC	CSVQGQGRYEQYF
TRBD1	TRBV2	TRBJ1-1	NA	TGTGCCAGCAGTTCGACAGGGATGAACACTGAAGCTTTCTTT	CASSSTGMNTEAFF
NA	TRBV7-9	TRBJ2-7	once	TGTGCCAGCAGCTTAGCGCTCGGGGTTTTAAGTTACGAGCAGTACTTC	CASSLALGVLSYEQYF
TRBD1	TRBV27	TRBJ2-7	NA	TGTGCCAGCAGTTCCTTACAGGGGAAAAGCTCCTACGAGCAGTACTTC	CASSSLQGKSSYEQYF
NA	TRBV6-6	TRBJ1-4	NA	TGTGCCAGCAGTTACAAGTCAGGGAAAGAAAAACTGTTTTTT	CASSYKSGKEKLFF
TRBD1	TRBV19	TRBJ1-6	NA	TGTGCCAGCGGACAGGGCCTAGGATCACCCCTCCACTTT	CASGQGLGSPLHF
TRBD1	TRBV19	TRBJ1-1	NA	TGTGCCAGTAGGACAGGGGTAGGAGCTTTCTTT	CASRTGVGAFF
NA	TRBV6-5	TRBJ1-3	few	TGTGCCAGCAGTTACTCGGGGGGGATCTCTGGAAACACCATATATTTT	CASSYSGGISGNTIYF
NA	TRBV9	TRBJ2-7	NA	TGTGCCAGCAGCGGGAGACAGGAGCCCTACGAGCAGTACTTC	CASSGRQEPYEQYF
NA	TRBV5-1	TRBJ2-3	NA	TGCGCCAGCAGACAAAGACAGGAAGGTACGCAGTATTTT	CASRQRQEGTQYF
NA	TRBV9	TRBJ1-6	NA	TGTGCCAGCAGCGCGTCGTCGTCTGCGGGGGGATCCTATAATTCACCCCTCCACTTT	CASSASSSAGGSYNSPLHF
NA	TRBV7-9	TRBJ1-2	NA	TGTGCCAGCACCAAACCGAGCGGCTATGGCTACACCTTC	CASTKPSGYGYTF
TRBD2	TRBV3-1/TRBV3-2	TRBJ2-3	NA	TGTGCCAGCAGCCCCTCGCTGGGGGGGGCGCAGTATTTT	CASSPSLGGAQYF
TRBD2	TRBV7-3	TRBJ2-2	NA	TGTGCCAGCAGCCTCGGGGGGTCCACCGGGGAGCTGTTTTTT	CASSLGGSTGELFF
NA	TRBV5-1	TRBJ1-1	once	TGCGCCAGCAGCTTGGGGCCAACAGGGACGGGAGCTTTCTTT	CASSLGPTGTGAFF
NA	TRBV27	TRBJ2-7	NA	TGTGCCAGCAGTTTAGGGGGTACGGGGGCCTACGAGCAGTACTTC	CASSLGGTGAYEQYF
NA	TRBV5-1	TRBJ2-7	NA	TGCGCCAGCAGCTTGGGGGGGGACTCCTACGAGCAGTACTTC	CASSLGGDSYEQYF